The rows below give T cell receptor beta chains drawn from one sample of a study of blood T cell repertoires in COVID-19. Using immunoSEQ multiplex PCR, the repertoire was profiled, and TCRdb retains in-frame clones only, with some absent. This table has approximately 200,000 clones, 87% appearing once. Sequenced sample: PBMCs or T cells enriched from blood (not recorded which). Receptor source: a woman in her 30s who had recovered from COVID-19. Each CDR3 is given without its conserved first and last residue. A D gene is named only where the DNA matches it firmly. Only some rows state a clone size, as once, few, many or a class for expanded clones.

abundance	d_gene	j_gene	v_gene	CDR3aa
NA	NA	TRBJ1-2	TRBV5-1	ASSLETDDGYT
NA	NA	TRBJ1-2	TRBV19	ASSEAYYGYT
many	TRBD1	TRBJ2-7	TRBV29-1	SVEGTGAYEQY
NA	TRBD1	TRBJ2-4	TRBV9	ASSGGQGVNIQY
NA	NA	TRBJ2-5	TRBV24-1	ATSDPSGEGETQY
few	NA	TRBJ1-5	TRBV19	ASSILPGNQPQH
NA	TRBD2	TRBJ2-3	TRBV7-3	ASSFGSGSGTDTQY
NA	NA	TRBJ2-1	TRBV20-1	SAISDEQF
NA	TRBD1	TRBJ1-2	TRBV19	ASSIVGQGISGYT
NA	NA	TRBJ2-7	TRBV4-1	ASSQELQGGRTYEQY
NA	NA	TRBJ1-1	TRBV3-1/TRBV3-2	ASSQVSISTEAF
NA	NA	TRBJ2-3	TRBV6-5	ASSYLGGDTDTQY
NA	TRBD2	TRBJ2-2	TRBV3-1/TRBV3-2	ASSQNQGSGASDTGELF
NA	NA	TRBJ1-2	TRBV18	ASSPLTEYGYT
NA	NA	TRBJ1-1	TRBV19	ASSMSGNTEAF
NA	NA	TRBJ1-6	TRBV9	ASSVGNTPLH
NA	NA	TRBJ2-7	TRBV4-1	ASSQGGGALHEQY
NA	TRBD1	TRBJ1-4	TRBV27	ASSSLQGAAGKLF
NA	NA	TRBJ2-5	TRBV11-2	ASSLAAEGVRTQY
NA	NA	TRBJ1-3	TRBV29-1	SVVHRGTGNTIY
NA	TRBD2	TRBJ2-2	TRBV7-2	ASSFPASGSGFSGELF
NA	TRBD2	TRBJ2-7	TRBV30	AWSDRLAGGDEQY
NA	TRBD1	TRBJ2-7	TRBV27	ASSSGGTGAYEQY
NA	NA	TRBJ1-1	TRBV10-3	AISDRGLEAF
NA	NA	TRBJ1-2	TRBV6-1	ASSEKQRLGGYT
NA	TRBD2	TRBJ2-3	TRBV5-4	ASSYLGLMSGETTDTQY
NA	TRBD1	TRBJ1-1	TRBV7-6	ASSMGQQNTEAF